The following is a T cell receptor beta chain sequence with its context. These data are taken from a study of T cells in narcolepsy. Profiled with immunoSEQ multiplex PCR; TCRdb holds only in-frame clones, not every one. The data contain tens of thousands of clones, over 75% of them singletons. This clonotype was obtained from a human donor with narcolepsy. Sequenced: CD45RA- memory CD4+ T cells from PBMCs.

This CDR3 is CASSLDLGGEAFF. The CDR3 nucleotides read TGTGCCAGCAGTTTAGACCTCGGAGGTGAAGCTTTCTTT. V and J are TRBV6-5 and TRBJ1-1; D is undetermined. The CDR3 length is 13 residues. The germline gives CDR1 MNHEY, CDR2 SVGAGI. The V end was cut by 4 bases, the J end by 7 bases, with 13 bases between.